This is a list of T cell receptor beta chains from one sample in a study of OX40 agonist ivuxolimab in advanced cancers. Profiled with immunoSEQ multiplex PCR; TCRdb holds only in-frame clones, not every one. Of 90,000 to 130,000 clones in the sample, more than 85% are singletons; the top ten hold under 0.85%. Sequencing was performed on CD4+ or CD8+ T cells sorted from blood, taken in a trial of the OX40 agonist ivuxolimab. The receptors derive from an adult with an advanced solid tumor such as melanoma, head and neck, liver or kidney cancer. CDR3s leave out the opening cysteine and the closing phenylalanine or tryptophan. The D gene is left open where the match is weak.

D gene	J gene	V gene	CDR3 protein
NA	TRBJ1-1	TRBV4-1	ASSQDPGRGEAF
NA	TRBJ1-2	TRBV5-1	ASSLGNQNGYT
NA	TRBJ2-3	TRBV29-1	SVGRGLTDTQY
NA	TRBJ1-6	TRBV5-6	ASSLGTVQPWVESPLH
NA	TRBJ1-1	TRBV7-5	ARSLGAPEGTEAF
NA	TRBJ2-7	TRBV10-3	AIGRQTDYEQY
TRBD2	TRBJ2-1	TRBV6-5	ASTYGLAGGREQF
NA	TRBJ1-2	TRBV6-5	ASSKTEVLNGYT
TRBD1	TRBJ1-5	TRBV2	ASSKTGGLSNQPQH
NA	TRBJ2-1	TRBV5-1	ASSLAGVEQF
TRBD2	TRBJ2-3	TRBV5-1	ASSAGLAGASTDTQY
TRBD2	TRBJ2-1	TRBV10-3	AISGSSGGTFSYNEQF
NA	TRBJ1-2	TRBV5-6	ASSRGRNYGYT
NA	TRBJ1-2	TRBV7-9	ASSLEGLDYGYT
NA	TRBJ2-7	TRBV7-8	ASSLLSGIYEQY